The 22 T cell receptor beta chains below come from one sample, sequenced in a study of regulatory T cells in long-lasting Graves disease. Stated time point: newly diagnosed GD, antithyroid drugs for less than 3 months. With RNA extracted from PBMCs as input, the TCR library was made. Library construction for TCR beta used iRepertoire HTBI primers and Arm-PCR of CDR3 regions. MiXCR, applied by TCRdb to the multiplex PCR reads, yields one record per CDR3 protein. Of 620,000 or so distinct CDR3 sequences detected, approximately 15% appear once; the ten largest clones hold 15% to 20%. This sample was shared with a second study, whose subject was T cells in Graves' hyperthyroidism and ophthalmopathy.

The sample here was peripheral blood mononuclear cells (PBMCs), taken at new diagnosis, from a patient treated with antithyroid drugs. The receptor source for this set is a woman in her thirties with Graves disease.

The chain carries TRBV29-1 and TRBJ1-2, with 11 bases lining up with TRBD1. Trimming cost V 7 bases and J 10 bases; bases outside gene matches: 14. This CDR3 comprises 14 residues. Germline CDR1 and CDR2: SQVTM and ANQGSEA. The CDR3, as DNA: TGCAGCGCCGGATTGGGGGACAGGGGGTCCGACTACACCTTC. Translating it yields CSAGLGDRGSDYTF.

This clonotype was counted a few times. The chain employs TRBV30 and TRBJ2-3; D not resolved. This CDR3 contains 14 residues. Germline CDR1 and CDR2: GTSNPN and SVGIG (reference sequence). V was pared by 0 bases and J by 0 bases, with 7 bases between. CDR3 region: CAWSVGASTDTQYF. The DNA of the CDR3 is TGTGCCTGGAGTGTAGGCGCTAGCACAGATACGCAGTATTTT.

This clonotype was seen only a few times. The V call is TRBV19, the J call TRBJ2-1; 9 bases align to TRBD1. The CDR3 runs 16 residues. V shed 11 bases, J shed 0 bases, and the junction held 11 bases outside the gene matches. Germline CDR1 LNHDA, CDR2 SQIVND (reference sequence). DNA for the CDR3: TGTGCCTCCGGGACAGGGACCCTTAGCTCCTACAATGAGCAGTTCTTC. Residues: CASGTGTLSSYNEQFF.

This clonotype was seen repeatedly, ten times or more. This rearrangement joins TRBV6-1 to TRBJ2-3, with D perhaps TRBD2 (5 bases). V was pared by 5 bases and J by 15 bases, with 18 bases between. This CDR3 has 12 residues. Germline V gene lookup returns CDR1 MNHNS and CDR2 SASEGT. The CDR3 protein is CASSKTWRRPYF. For the CDR3, the DNA is TGTGCCAGCAGTAAAACCTGGAGGAGGCCTTATTTT.

V is TRBV12-3 or TRBV12-4 and J is TRBJ1-5; D is uncertain. V was trimmed by 5 bases and J by 4 bases, leaving 15 bases between them. The CDR3 extends over 15 amino acids. For the CDR3, the DNA is TGTGCCAGCAGTGCTTTTGAGGTGGTTAATCAGCCCCAGCATTTT. Its protein is CASSAFEVVNQPQHF.

The gene calls are TRBV20-1 and TRBJ2-5, with TRBD1 matching over 9 bases. Germline lookup yields CDR1 DFQATT and CDR2 SNEGSKA (reference sequence). Trimming removed 6 bases from V and 1 base from J; junction bases left unmatched: 6. This CDR3 comprises 14 residues. The CDR3 DNA sequence: TGCAGTGCCTATAAACAGGGGGCCCAAGAGACCCAGTACTTC. As protein: CSAYKQGAQETQYF.

This clonotype was picked up many times. The rearrangement uses TRBV7-3 and TRBJ2-7; D remains ambiguous. Germline CDR1 is SGHTA and CDR2 is FQGTGA. The CDR3 runs to 12 residues. Trimming stripped 8 bases from V and 7 bases from J, with 15 bases between. The DNA of the CDR3 is TGTGCCAGCGGATCCAGACCTGGAGAGCAGTACTTC. This codes for CASGSRPGEQYF.

This clonotype was picked up a small number of times. This rearrangement joins TRBV6-2 or TRBV6-3 to TRBJ2-3; D is possibly TRBD2 (5 bases). Germline CDR1 reads MNHEY; CDR2 reads SVGEGT. The CDR3 extends over 16 amino acids. V lost 6 bases to trimming and J lost 3 bases, with 19 bases between them. The CDR3 sequence is CASSPNLQRATDTQYF. The CDR3 nucleotides are TGTGCCAGCAGCCCGAACCTTCAGAGGGCAACAGATACGCAGTATTTT.

The genes are TRBV30 and TRBJ1-5, with D unresolved. V gave up 5 bases and J gave up 8 bases, with 13 bases separating them. Germline V gene lookup returns CDR1 GTSNPN and CDR2 SVGIG (reference sequence). The CDR3 runs to 12 residues. The CDR3: CAWSGDSKPQHF. The CDR3 DNA reads TGTGCCTGGTCCGGGGATAGTAAGCCCCAGCATTTT.

This clonotype was seen repeatedly, ten times or more. The chain links TRBV7-9 to TRBJ2-2; the D is unclear. The germline gives CDR1 SEHNR, CDR2 FQNEAQ (reference sequence). V lost 8 bases to trimming and J lost 8 bases, with 9 bases between them. The CDR3 spans 11 residues. This chain's CDR3 is CASSKLGELFF. DNA of the CDR3: TGTGCCAGCTCCAAACTAGGGGAGCTGTTTTTT.

This clonotype was counted at least ten times. The J gene is TRBJ1-5, the V gene TRBV28; 7 bases are shared with TRBD1. This CDR3 comprises 16 residues. CDR1 MDHEN and CDR2 SYDVKM come from the germline V gene. J lost 2 bases, V lost 6 bases, and 10 bases had no gene match. The chain's CDR3 is CASRTHRGRGNQPQHF. CDR3 bases: TGTGCCAGCAGAACCCACAGGGGTAGGGGCAATCAGCCCCAGCATTTT.

The chain recombines TRBV5-1 with TRBJ2-5, with 16 bases lining up with TRBD2. The ends lost 2 bases at V and 5 bases at J; junction bases unmatched: 9. This CDR3 contains 18 residues. Germline V gene data show CDR1 as SGHRS and CDR2 as YFSETQ. CDR3: CASSLIPGLAGGPETQYF. The DNA of the CDR3 is TGCGCCAGCAGCTTAATACCGGGACTAGCGGGAGGGCCTGAGACCCAGTACTTC.

This clonotype came up many times. The chain uses TRBV2 and TRBJ1-5; 7 nucleotides match TRBD1. The germline V gene has CDR1 SNHLY and CDR2 FYNNEI. Unmatched junction bases numbered 9, after V lost 6 bases and J lost 4 bases. The CDR3 is made up of 15 amino acids. Written as DNA, the CDR3 is TGTGCCAGCAGCCTAAACAGGGGCCCAAATCAGCCCCAGCATTTT. It encodes CASSLNRGPNQPQHF.

This clonotype was recorded at least ten times. The chain couples TRBV28 to TRBJ2-1; D is unresolved. The CDR3 is 16 amino acids. V lost 6 bases and J 0 bases, leaving 15 bases between the germline ends. Germline V lookup: CDR1 MDHEN, CDR2 SYDVKM. CDR3 DNA: TGTGCCAGCAGCCCCCTCGGATGGAGCTCCTACAATGAGCAGTTCTTC. Translating gives CASSPLGWSSYNEQFF.

This clonotype was counted ten times or more. V usage is TRBV28 and J usage is TRBJ1-1; no firm D call. V was trimmed by 6 bases and J by 5 bases, leaving 13 bases between them. Germline CDR1 and CDR2: MDHEN and SYDVKM. The CDR3 has 13 residues. Here the CDR3 reads CASSTVVGTEAFF. In DNA form, the CDR3 reads TGTGCCAGCAGCACCGTAGTGGGAACTGAAGCTTTCTTT. Full variable domain (remainder filled in from reference TRBV28 and TRBJ1-1): DVKVTQSSRYLVKRTGEKVFLECVQDMDHENMFWYRQDPGLGLRLIYFSYDVKMKEKGDIPEGYSVSREKKERFSLILESASTNQTSMYLCASSTVVGTEAFFGQGTRLTVV.

The chain has TRBV6-1 and TRBJ2-3; 10 nucleotides line up with TRBD2. CDR1 MNHNS and CDR2 SASEGT come from the germline V gene. J gave up 5 bases and V 2 bases, and 7 bases lay outside the gene matches. CDR3 length: 16 amino acids. CDR3 nucleotides: TGTGCCAGCAGTGAATATGGGCTAGCGGGAGAAGATACGCAGTATTTT. Translating gives CASSEYGLAGEDTQYF.

This clonotype has a count of ten or more. The genes are TRBV3-1 and TRBJ1-1; D unresolved. The ends were cut back, 3 bases at V and 5 bases at J, with 7 bases in the middle. The CDR3 has 12 amino acids. The germline V gene has CDR1 LGHDT and CDR2 YNNKEL (reference sequence). CDR3 sequence: CASSHGRTEAFF. The CDR3 DNA is TGTGCCAGCAGCCATGGCCGAACTGAAGCTTTCTTT.

The chain combines TRBV30 with TRBJ2-3; 8 nucleotides match TRBD2. Looked up from germline, CDR1 is GTSNPN and CDR2 is SVGIG (reference sequence). The V and J ends lost 0 bases and 4 bases, in that order; junction bases with no gene match: 6. The CDR3 runs 15 residues. CDR3 DNA: TGTGCCTGGAGTGTCGGTAGCGGGAAATCAGATACGCAGTATTTT. Translating gives CAWSVGSGKSDTQYF.

This clonotype was recorded many times. The CDR3 is CARDPTEYNEQFF. Here the CDR3 DNA reads TGTGCCAGAGATCCGACTGAATACAATGAGCAGTTCTTC. The genes are TRBV12-3 or TRBV12-4 and TRBJ2-1; no clear D gene. Trimming removed 9 bases at V and 4 bases at J, with 13 bases between. The CDR3 contains 13 residues.

This clonotype was observed at least ten times. The chain links TRBV19 to TRBJ1-2; weak D call: TRBD1 (5 bases). Per germline, CDR1 LNHDA and CDR2 SQIVND (reference sequence). With 8 bases removed from V and 4 bases from J, the gap between germline ends came to 14 bases. This CDR3 spans 13 amino acids. The CDR3, as DNA: TGTGCCAGTTCTACAGGTCGACGCTATGGCTACACCTTC. Its translation: CASSTGRRYGYTF.

This clonotype was observed at least ten times. CDR3 region: CSVPSSAWGYEQYF. DNA for the CDR3: TGCAGTGTGCCCTCTTCGGCGTGGGGCTACGAGCAGTACTTC. The chain employs TRBV20-1 and TRBJ2-7; D is undetermined. The CDR3 sequence is 14 residues long. The germline V and J ends were trimmed by 7 bases and 3 bases, with 19 bases remaining between them. CDR1 DFQATT and CDR2 SNEGSKA come from the germline V gene (reference sequence).

This clonotype was seen at least ten times. The V call is TRBV28, the J call TRBJ2-2; 10 bases agree with TRBD2. The CDR3 length is 20 residues. The V gene's germline CDR1 is MDHEN and CDR2 SYDVKM. With 5 bases clipped from V and 4 bases from J, the junction kept 19 bases outside the gene matches. CDR3: CASSLSLTQREGQSTGELFF. The CDR3 DNA is TGTGCCAGCAGTCTATCCCTTACCCAGCGGGAGGGCCAGAGCACCGGGGAGCTGTTTTTT.